Listed below are T cell receptor beta chains from one sample, sequenced in a study of OX40 agonist ivuxolimab in advanced cancers. Sequencing used immunoSEQ multiplex PCR; TCRdb keeps in-frame clones, though not all of them. The sample lists over 15,000 clones, approximately 86% occurring once. Sequenced material: CD4+ or CD8+ T cells sorted from blood, taken in a trial of the OX40 agonist ivuxolimab. The receptors come from an adult with an advanced solid tumor such as melanoma, head and neck, liver or kidney cancer. The CDR3 runs from the conserved cysteine through the conserved F or W. The D gene is left open where the match is weak. Expanded clones are given a class, and other clones once, few, many or no size at all.

v_call: TRBV18; d_call: -; j_call: TRBJ1-4; clone_size: -; cdr3_aa: CASSSGINEKLFF; cdr3_nt: TGTGCCAGCTCATCCGGGATTAATGAAAAACTGTTTTTT
v_call: TRBV16; d_call: -; j_call: TRBJ2-7; clone_size: -; cdr3_aa: CASSQHIHEQYF; cdr3_nt: TGTGCCAGCAGCCAACATATCCACGAGCAGTACTTC
v_call: TRBV5-6; d_call: TRBD1; j_call: TRBJ1-2; clone_size: -; cdr3_aa: CASSPRQGTNYGYTF; cdr3_nt: TGTGCCAGCAGCCCGAGACAGGGGACTAACTATGGCTACACCTTC
v_call: TRBV28; d_call: -; j_call: TRBJ1-5; clone_size: once; cdr3_aa: CASMQSNQPQHF; cdr3_nt: TGTGCCAGCATGCAGTCCAATCAGCCCCAGCATTTT
v_call: TRBV2; d_call: -; j_call: TRBJ1-2; clone_size: -; cdr3_aa: CASNQGADGYTF; cdr3_nt: TGTGCCAGCAATCAGGGTGCGGATGGCTACACCTTC
v_call: TRBV27; d_call: -; j_call: TRBJ1-5; clone_size: -; cdr3_aa: CASSPGVGQPQHF; cdr3_nt: TGTGCCAGCAGTCCTGGCGTCGGCCAGCCCCAGCATTTT
v_call: TRBV19; d_call: TRBD2; j_call: TRBJ2-7; clone_size: -; cdr3_aa: CASRPHMGGGLHEQYF; cdr3_nt: TGTGCCAGTAGACCCCACATGGGGGGGGGTCTCCACGAGCAGTACTTC
v_call: TRBV28; d_call: TRBD2; j_call: TRBJ2-7; clone_size: few; cdr3_aa: CASSTGTRGSYEQYF; cdr3_nt: TGTGCCAGCAGTACCGGGACTAGGGGTTCGTACGAGCAGTACTTC
v_call: TRBV6-1; d_call: TRBD1; j_call: TRBJ2-7; clone_size: -; cdr3_aa: CASSEVGDSSYEQYF; cdr3_nt: TGTGCCAGCAGTGAAGTGGGGGACAGCTCCTACGAGCAGTACTTC
v_call: TRBV4-1; d_call: TRBD1; j_call: TRBJ2-7; clone_size: -; cdr3_aa: CASSHGQGQDEQYF; cdr3_nt: TGCGCCAGCAGCCACGGACAGGGACAGGACGAGCAGTACTTC
v_call: TRBV15; d_call: -; j_call: TRBJ1-5; clone_size: -; cdr3_aa: CATSRDNNQPQHF; cdr3_nt: TGTGCCACCAGCAGAGATAACAATCAGCCCCAGCATTTT
v_call: TRBV5-1; d_call: -; j_call: TRBJ2-3; clone_size: -; cdr3_aa: CASSLTARADTQYF; cdr3_nt: TGCGCCAGCAGCCTCACAGCGAGAGCAGATACGCAGTATTTT
v_call: TRBV28; d_call: -; j_call: TRBJ2-7; clone_size: -; cdr3_aa: CASSLSDNSYEQYF; cdr3_nt: TGTGCCAGCAGTTTATCGGACAACTCCTACGAGCAGTACTTC
v_call: TRBV28; d_call: -; j_call: TRBJ1-2; clone_size: -; cdr3_aa: CASRPGLFSNYGYTF; cdr3_nt: TGTGCCAGCCGTCCGGGGCTCTTTTCTAACTATGGCTACACCTTC
v_call: TRBV5-5; d_call: -; j_call: TRBJ2-3; clone_size: -; cdr3_aa: CASSPVRAGRTDTQYF; cdr3_nt: TGTGCCAGCAGCCCGGTCAGGGCGGGAAGGACAGATACGCAGTATTTT
v_call: TRBV5-1; d_call: -; j_call: TRBJ1-1; clone_size: -; cdr3_aa: CASSLMGERFF; cdr3_nt: TGCGCCAGCAGCTTGATGGGGGAGAGGTTCTTT
v_call: TRBV7-2; d_call: -; j_call: TRBJ1-4; clone_size: -; cdr3_aa: CASSLGQPNEKLFF; cdr3_nt: TGTGCCAGCAGCTTAGGGCAGCCTAATGAAAAACTGTTTTTT
v_call: TRBV13; d_call: -; j_call: TRBJ2-3; clone_size: -; cdr3_aa: CASSLTGPDTQYF; cdr3_nt: TGTGCCAGCAGCTTAACAGGGCCAGATACGCAGTATTTT
v_call: TRBV5-2; d_call: -; j_call: TRBJ2-5; clone_size: -; cdr3_aa: CASSLTERETQYF; cdr3_nt: TGTGCCAGCAGCTTGACAGAACGAGAGACCCAGTACTTC
v_call: TRBV7-9; d_call: -; j_call: TRBJ1-3; clone_size: -; cdr3_aa: CASSLGGRKSPGNTIYF; cdr3_nt: TGTGCCAGCAGCTTAGGCGGGCGGAAGAGTCCTGGAAACACCATATATTTT
v_call: TRBV19; d_call: -; j_call: TRBJ2-1; clone_size: once; cdr3_aa: CASSVRRSSYNEQFF; cdr3_nt: TGTGCCAGTAGTGTTCGGAGAAGCTCCTACAATGAGCAGTTCTTC
v_call: TRBV19; d_call: -; j_call: TRBJ2-1; clone_size: -; cdr3_aa: CASSIFGVSYNEQFF; cdr3_nt: TGTGCCAGTAGTATTTTCGGTGTTTCCTACAATGAGCAGTTCTTC
v_call: TRBV4-1; d_call: -; j_call: TRBJ1-2; clone_size: -; cdr3_aa: CASSQEWGRNYGYTF; cdr3_nt: TGCGCCAGCAGCCAAGAGTGGGGACGGAACTATGGCTACACCTTC
v_call: TRBV2; d_call: -; j_call: TRBJ2-1; clone_size: -; cdr3_aa: CASRQNLYNEQFF; cdr3_nt: TGTGCCAGCAGACAGAACTTATACAATGAGCAGTTCTTC
v_call: TRBV6-1; d_call: -; j_call: TRBJ2-2; clone_size: once; cdr3_aa: CASREPGRQAGELFF; cdr3_nt: TGTGCCAGCAGAGAACCGGGACGTCAGGCCGGGGAGCTGTTTTTT
v_call: TRBV7-7; d_call: TRBD1; j_call: TRBJ2-7; clone_size: few; cdr3_aa: CASSLNRGAGEQYF; cdr3_nt: TGTGCCAGCAGCTTAAACAGGGGTGCTGGGGAGCAGTACTTC